This T cell receptor (beta chain) was recorded in a study of cytomegalovirus exposure and HLA in healthy donors. The CDR3 covers 13 residues. CDR1 SGHTA and CDR2 FQGNSA come from the germline V gene. V was clipped by 5 bases and J by 5 bases; unmatched bases: 4. TCRdb's copy holds only in-frame clones and misses some; the assay was immunoSEQ multiplex PCR. The sample has roughly 150,000 clones; just under 90% are singletons. The study's findings and limits: Subsequent analysis of the approximately 110 validation repertoires found a tendency for first-cohort TCR clusters to co-occur. Many donors carried some public TCRs, although rarity characterized most TCR sequences.

About this clone: Its antigen is not identified.

This sequence was found in a woman younger than 30 in good health and CMV-seropositive. This chain connects TRBV7-2 to TRBJ2-3; TRBD1 aligns across 7 bases. Sequences were obtained from PBMCs. Here the CDR3 reads CASSKGAKDTQYF. CDR3 in DNA: TGTGCCAGCAGCAAGGGGGCTAAAGATACGCAGTATTTT.